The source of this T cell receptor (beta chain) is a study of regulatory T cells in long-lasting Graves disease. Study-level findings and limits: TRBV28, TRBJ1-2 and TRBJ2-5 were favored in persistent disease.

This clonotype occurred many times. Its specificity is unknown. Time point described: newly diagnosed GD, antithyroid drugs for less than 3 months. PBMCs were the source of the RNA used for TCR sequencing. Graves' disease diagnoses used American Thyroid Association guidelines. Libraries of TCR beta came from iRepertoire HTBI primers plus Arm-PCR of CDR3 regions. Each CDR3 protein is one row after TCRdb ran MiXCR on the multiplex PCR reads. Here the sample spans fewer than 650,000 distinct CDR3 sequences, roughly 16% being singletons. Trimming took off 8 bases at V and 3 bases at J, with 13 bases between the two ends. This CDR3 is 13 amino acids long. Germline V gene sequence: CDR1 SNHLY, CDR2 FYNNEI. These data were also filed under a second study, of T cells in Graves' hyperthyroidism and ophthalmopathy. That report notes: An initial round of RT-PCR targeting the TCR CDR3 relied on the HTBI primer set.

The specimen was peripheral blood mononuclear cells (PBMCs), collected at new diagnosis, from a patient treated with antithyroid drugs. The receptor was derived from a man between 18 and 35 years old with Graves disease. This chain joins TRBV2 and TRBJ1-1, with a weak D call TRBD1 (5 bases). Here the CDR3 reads CASAQEQDTEAFF. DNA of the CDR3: TGTGCCAGCGCGCAGGAACAGGACACTGAAGCTTTCTTT.